One and the same sample provided the 21 T cell receptor beta chains below, sequenced in a study of beta chain features in type 1 diabetes. The investigators reverse transcribed all of the isolated RNA, so they sequenced expressed TCRB transcripts. Generated by immunoSEQ multiplex PCR, the TCRdb table keeps only in-frame clones and is missing some. The sample yields 390,000 or so clones, about 15% seen once. Input material: naive CD4+ T cells from blood. Receptor source: a man younger than 40 in good health.

This clone was found a few times. The chain links TRBV20-1 to TRBJ1-4, with no clear D. Germline CDR1 is DFQATT and CDR2 is SNEGSKA (reference sequence). The CDR3 spans 11 residues. The V end lost 2 bases, the J end lost 6 bases, and 4 bases lay between the germline ends. CDR3 coding DNA: TGCAGTGCTAGACCCGATGAAAAACTGTTTTTT. This encodes CSARPDEKLFF.

The chain's CDR3 is CASSSGDRVGNQPQHF. Here the CDR3 DNA reads TGTGCCAGCAGTTCGGGCGACAGGGTTGGCAATCAGCCCCAGCATTTT. The V and J genes are TRBV27 and TRBJ1-5; 7 bases match TRBD1. The CDR3 length is 16 residues. The germline gives CDR1 MNHEY, CDR2 SMNVEV (reference sequence). Trimming cost V 4 bases and J 2 bases; bases outside gene matches: 8.

This clone was observed a handful of times. V and J are TRBV4-1 and TRBJ2-3; D may be TRBD2 (5 bases). The germline CDR1 and CDR2 sequences are MGHRA and YSYEKL. V was pared by 4 bases and J by 2 bases, with 13 bases between. This CDR3 region has 15 residues. The CDR3 DNA is TGCGCCAGCAGCCCGGCCAGCGGTCCCACAGATACGCAGTATTTT. As protein: CASSPASGPTDTQYF.

The chain uses TRBV7-9 and TRBJ2-4, with unresolved D. Germline-derived CDR1 and CDR2 are SEHNR and FQNEAQ (reference sequence). V was shortened by 7 bases and J by 5 bases, with 15 bases between the two germline ends. The CDR3 is made up of 14 amino acids. The CDR3 DNA is TGTGCCAGCACCCACGGCTACGGAGAAAACATTCAGTACTTC. This gives the protein CASTHGYGENIQYF.

This clone was seen a handful of times. This chain joins TRBV9 and TRBJ2-1; D perhaps matches TRBD1 (5 bases). Germline CDR1 reads SGDLS; CDR2 reads YYNGEE. This CDR3 region has 15 residues. The ends were cut back, 3 bases at V and 7 bases at J, with 17 bases in the middle. CDR3 in DNA: TGTGCCAGCAGCGAGTCAGGTTTGAAGGGGAATGAGCAGTTCTTC. It translates to CASSESGLKGNEQFF. Supplemented by reference TRBV9 and TRBJ2-1, the full variable domain reads DSGVTQTPKHLITATGQRVTLRCSPRSGDLSVYWYQQSLDQGLQFLIQYYNGEERAKGNILERFSAQQFPDLHSELNLSSLELGDSALYFCASSESGLKGNEQFFGPGTRLTVL.

This clone was observed a handful of times. The genes are TRBV29-1 and TRBJ1-1; 7 bases are a match to TRBD1. In germline, CDR1 is SQVTM, CDR2 ANQGSEA. Trimming took 0 bases from V and 1 from J; bases not matched to a gene: 8. This CDR3 contains 16 residues. The CDR3 DNA sequence: TGCAGCGTTGAAGATCGACGACAGGGAAAGAACACTGAAGCTTTCTTT. Protein: CSVEDRRQGKNTEAFF.

This clone came up a few times. This sequence joins TRBV28 and TRBJ1-5, with 8 bases aligning to TRBD1. This CDR3 is built from 13 residues. Germline loops: CDR1 MDHEN, CDR2 SYDVKM. Trimming at V came to 6 bases and at J to 6 bases, leaving 4 bases not matched to a gene. CDR3 residues: CASRAGGGQPQHF. The DNA of the CDR3 is TGTGCCAGCAGAGCAGGGGGCGGTCAGCCCCAGCATTTT.

The rearrangement links TRBV2 to TRBJ2-2, with TRBD1 matching over 11 bases. The CDR3 is 15 residues long. Germline V gene lookup returns CDR1 SNHLY and CDR2 FYNNEI. With V trimmed by 8 bases and J by 6 bases, 8 bases remained unmatched. The CDR3 coding sequence is TGTGCCAGCCTCCTCAGGACAGGGGGCCCCGGGGAGCTGTTTTTT. It translates to CASLLRTGGPGELFF.

This clone was seen a handful of times. The chain couples TRBV11-2 to TRBJ1-2; 8 bases line up with TRBD1. Germline V CDR1 and CDR2: SGHAT, FQNNGV. Losses at the gene ends were 1 base for V and 8 bases for J; bases not matched to a gene: 9. This CDR3 is 15 amino acids long. The DNA for the CDR3 is TGTGCCAGCAGCTTAGGGGACAGGATTCCTCTAGGCTACACCTTC. Protein product: CASSLGDRIPLGYTF.

V usage is TRBV9 and J usage is TRBJ1-2; 8 bases map to TRBD1. Germline V CDR1 and CDR2: SGDLS, YYNGEE. The CDR3 has 16 amino acids. V trimming: 0 bases; J trimming: 6 bases; junction bases outside the gene matches: 10. The CDR3 nucleotides read TGTGCCAGCAGCGTAGGACTTTCCAGGGGGCTCGATGGCTACACCTTC. It encodes CASSVGLSRGLDGYTF.

This clone has just a few counts. CDR3 nucleotides: TGTGCCAGCAGTGTCGGGCGCCGTAGCACAGATACGCAGTATTTT. This translates into CASSVGRRSTDTQYF. The genes are TRBV6-1 and TRBJ2-3, with D unclear. The CDR3 covers 15 residues. Trimming stripped 4 bases from V and 0 bases from J, with 11 bases between. Per germline, CDR1 MNHNS and CDR2 SASEGT.

This clone was found a few times. This rearrangement joins TRBV7-9 to TRBJ2-3; D is undetermined. The CDR3 is 15 amino acids. V was trimmed by 5 bases and J by 4 bases, leaving 16 bases between them. Looked up from germline, CDR1 is SEHNR and CDR2 is FQNEAQ (reference sequence). Here the CDR3 DNA reads TGTGCCAGCAGCCCTCCCACCCCGGGCCCAGATACGCAGTATTTT. Translation gives CASSPPTPGPDTQYF.

For this clone: The same CDR3 is also encoded by other DNA sequences in this sample. This chain joins TRBV4-1 and TRBJ2-5, with D unclear. Looked up from germline, CDR1 is MGHRA and CDR2 is YSYEKL. The V end lost 3 bases, the J end lost 3 bases, and 2 bases lay between the germline ends. The CDR3 contains 11 residues. As DNA, the CDR3 is TGCGCCAGCAGCCAGGAAGAGACCCAGTACTTC. Its translation: CASSQEETQYF.

This clone was detected only a few times. The chain is built from TRBV10-3 and TRBJ1-2, with D tentatively TRBD1 (6 bases). The ends were cut back, 10 bases at V and 1 base at J, with 10 bases in the middle. The CDR3 is made up of 12 amino acids. Per the germline V gene, CDR1 is ENHRY and CDR2 is SYGVKD. CDR3 protein: CATRTVNYGYTF. Written as DNA, the CDR3 is TGTGCCACCAGGACAGTTAACTATGGCTACACCTTC.

V gene TRBV7-2 combines with J gene TRBJ2-3; a possible D gene is TRBD1 (7 bases). Germline V CDR1 and CDR2: SGHTA, FQGNSA. The V and J ends lost 5 bases and 1 base respectively, with 13 bases between them. The length of the CDR3 is 15 residues. CDR3 loop: CASSVARGGTDTQYF. In DNA, the CDR3 is TGTGCCAGCAGCGTTGCCAGGGGGGGCACAGATACGCAGTATTTT.

The sample holds a few counts of this clone. The genes are TRBV7-3 and TRBJ2-5; D is unclear. The germline CDR1 and CDR2 sequences are SGHTA and FQGTGA. Trimming removed 5 bases at V and 2 bases at J, with 9 bases between. CDR3 length: 13 amino acids. CDR3 protein: CASSPAGQETQYF. DNA for the CDR3: TGTGCCAGCAGCCCCGCAGGTCAAGAGACCCAGTACTTC.

This clone has only a few counts. The chain uses TRBV25-1 and TRBJ2-3; the match to TRBD1 covers 10 bases. V was clipped by 3 bases and J by 4 bases; unmatched bases: 7. CDR3 length equals 16 residues. Germline CDR1 is MGHDK and CDR2 is SYGVNS. The CDR3 loop reads CASSDWTGGGSDTQYF. CDR3 nucleotide sequence: TGTGCCAGCAGTGATTGGACAGGGGGAGGCTCAGATACGCAGTATTTT.

In this sample, this clone turned up a few times. The chain carries TRBV6-1 and TRBJ2-7; D gene unclear. Trimming pared 1 base from V and 2 bases from J, leaving 3 bases between. Germline CDR1 is MNHNS and CDR2 is SASEGT. CDR3 size: 12 residues. CDR3 sequence reads: CASSEGTYEQYV. The DNA for the CDR3 is TGTGCCAGCAGTGAAGGGACCTACGAGCAGTACGTC.

The chain is built from TRBV12-5 and TRBJ2-5; D gene ambiguous. The germline gives CDR1 LGHNT, CDR2 FRNRAP. The CDR3 runs 12 residues. V was clipped by 7 bases and J by 5 bases, with 11 bases between them. The CDR3 region is CASASQTETQYF. CDR3 coding DNA: TGTGCTAGTGCCTCCCAGACGGAGACCCAGTACTTC.

This clone appeared a few times. The chain links TRBV5-4 to TRBJ1-1; D gene unclear. Per the germline V gene, CDR1 is SGHNT and CDR2 is YYREEE (reference sequence). This CDR3 is built from 14 residues. Trimming took 4 bases from V and 10 from J, leaving 20 bases between them. The CDR3 region has the DNA TGTGCCAGCAGCCGATCGTCTCCGGGTCATTCAGCTTTCTTT. It translates to CASSRSSPGHSAFF.

This clone was seen a handful of times. V is TRBV7-2 and J is TRBJ2-1; 11 bases map to TRBD2. Germline CDR1 and CDR2: SGHTA and FQGNSA. The V gene end was trimmed by 3 bases and the J gene end by 4 bases; junction bases not matched to a gene: 8. The CDR3 is made up of 17 amino acids. The CDR3 DNA is TGTGCCAGCAGCTTGGCGTTAGCGGGAGGGCGATACAATGAGCAGTTCTTC. Amino acid sequence: CASSLALAGGRYNEQFF.